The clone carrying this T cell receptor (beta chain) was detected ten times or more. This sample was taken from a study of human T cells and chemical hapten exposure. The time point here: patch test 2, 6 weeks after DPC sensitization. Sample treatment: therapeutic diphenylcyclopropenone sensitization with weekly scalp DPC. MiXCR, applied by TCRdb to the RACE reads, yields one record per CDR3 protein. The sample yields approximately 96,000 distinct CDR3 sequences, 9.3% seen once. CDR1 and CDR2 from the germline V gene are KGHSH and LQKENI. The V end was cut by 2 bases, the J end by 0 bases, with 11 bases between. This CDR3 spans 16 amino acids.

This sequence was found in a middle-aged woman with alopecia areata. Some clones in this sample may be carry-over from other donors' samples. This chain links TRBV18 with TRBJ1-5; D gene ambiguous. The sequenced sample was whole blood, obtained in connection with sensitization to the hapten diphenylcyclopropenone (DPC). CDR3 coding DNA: TGTGCCAGCTCACCAGCGGGAGATTATAGCAATCAGCCCCAGCATTTT. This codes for CASSPAGDYSNQPQHF.